Below, one TCR beta chain is given with its context. Germline V CDR1 and CDR2: LGHDT, YNNKEL (reference sequence). V lost 4 bases and J 0 bases, leaving 13 bases between the germline ends. This CDR3 is built from 17 residues. Original processing notes: Nucleated cell number was recorded as an estimate derived from reference gene primer amplification. The table came from immunoSEQ multiplex PCR; TCRdb's copy has only in-frame clones and leaves some out. That table gives V, J and clone size, and the DNA gave D and trimming. The sample has approximately 70,000 clones, approximately 80% seen once. These data are taken from a study of blood T cell repertoires in COVID-19.

Specimen: peripheral blood. This receptor was identified in a woman over 75 with acute or convalescent COVID-19. The chain carries TRBV3-1 (or the pseudogene TRBV3-2) and TRBJ1-6; D gene unclear. The CDR3 loop is CASSPGVPSSYNSPLHF. The CDR3 DNA is TGTGCCAGCAGCCCCGGTGTCCCAAGCTCCTATAATTCACCCCTCCACTTT.